This T cell receptor beta chain was recorded in a study of cytomegalovirus exposure and HLA in healthy donors. Study-wide points: Cytomegalovirus association was listed for 164 TCR beta chains.

As concerns this clone: Its matching antigen is unknown.

PCR primers comprised 60 Vbeta and 13 Jbeta primers. Data came from immunoSEQ multiplex PCR; TCRdb stores just in-frame clones and leaves some out. The data hold more than 30,000 clones, with roughly two thirds observed a single time. Germline CDR1 SGDLS, CDR2 YYNGEE. After removal of 3 bases from V and 7 bases from J, the junction contained 8 bases not matched to a gene. This CDR3 has 14 amino acids. The J gene is TRBJ2-3, the V gene TRBV9; 7 nucleotides line up with TRBD1. The sample taken for sequencing was PBMCs. This sequence was found in a man aged 40-49 years in good health and CMV-seropositive. As DNA, the CDR3 is TGTGCCAGCAGCGACCGAAAACAGGGGTATACGCAGTATTTT. Translated: CASSDRKQGYTQYF.